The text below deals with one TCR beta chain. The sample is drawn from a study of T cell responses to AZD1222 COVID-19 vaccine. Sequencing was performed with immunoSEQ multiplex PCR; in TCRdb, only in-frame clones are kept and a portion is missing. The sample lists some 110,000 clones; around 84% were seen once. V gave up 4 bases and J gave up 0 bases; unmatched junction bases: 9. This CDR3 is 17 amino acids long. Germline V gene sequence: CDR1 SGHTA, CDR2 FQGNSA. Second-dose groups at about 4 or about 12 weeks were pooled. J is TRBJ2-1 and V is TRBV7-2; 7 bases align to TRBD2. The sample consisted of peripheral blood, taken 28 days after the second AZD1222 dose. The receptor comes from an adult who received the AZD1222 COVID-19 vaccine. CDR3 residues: CASSSERLAVSYNEQFF. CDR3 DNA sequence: TGTGCCAGCAGCTCCGAGAGGCTAGCGGTCTCCTACAATGAGCAGTTCTTC.